This T cell receptor (beta chain) was observed in a study of blood T cell repertoires in COVID-19. The overall study: The samples span acute and convalescent COVID-19 from the United States, Italy and Spain.

Per germline, CDR1 LNHDA and CDR2 SQIVND (reference sequence). This CDR3 has 16 amino acids. V shed 3 bases and J shed 2 bases, with 14 bases lying between them. The assay was immunoSEQ multiplex PCR, and TCRdb's table has in-frame clones only and misses some. The sample consists of about 220,000 clones, roughly 89% of them appearing once. Sequencing was performed on peripheral blood. This TCR came from a man between 25 and 39 years old who had recovered from COVID-19. The chain is built from TRBV19 and TRBJ1-5; perhaps TRBD1 as D (5 bases). The CDR3 DNA follows: TGTGCCAGTAGTATCGGGAGGGGTTATGGCAATCAGCCCCAGCATTTT. Its protein is CASSIGRGYGNQPQHF.